This T cell receptor beta chain was found in a study of cytomegalovirus exposure and HLA in healthy donors. Study observations and caveats: About 87% or about 30% of the time was how often most TCR beta V segments were productive, according to an earlier analysis. Across all donors, roughly uniform sequencing depth was an assumption of the presence/absence analyses. The authors later found most CMV-associated TCR beta chains appeared HLA-restricted.

The PCR ran on 60 Vbeta and 13 Jbeta primers. Per the authors' pipeline: Later, 80 million or so unique TCR beta chains were counted in an analysis, and roughly 11 million of them were shared. Assay: immunoSEQ multiplex PCR; the TCRdb copy retains only in-frame clones and omits some. V, J and clone size are those of that table, while D and trimming were read from the DNA. This sample has about 94,000 clones, with roughly 80% found just once. V gave up 0 bases and J gave up 10 bases; unmatched junction bases: 6. The CDR3 spans 15 residues. Germline-derived CDR1 and CDR2 are SQVTM and ANQGSEA. Comments on this clone: Antigen specificity is unknown.

Sequencing was performed on PBMCs. This TCR came from a man aged 35-49 years in good health and CMV-seropositive. The chain carries TRBV29-1 and TRBJ2-7, with TRBD2 identical over 16 bases. This CDR3 reads CSVEDTGTSGRAQYF. The CDR3 region has the DNA TGCAGCGTTGAAGACACAGGGACTAGCGGGAGGGCTCAGTACTTC.